This T cell receptor (beta chain) was sequenced during a study of T cell clonotyping in hematopoietic cell transplantation. About the research overall: Recipients' pretransplant samples followed cytoreduction.

TCRdb's copy holds only in-frame clones and misses some; the assay was immunoSEQ multiplex PCR. The table shows about 21,000 clones, with 90% occurring only once. From germline, CDR1 is MNHNS and CDR2 SASEGT. The J segment lost 3 bases and the V segment lost 4 bases, leaving 3 bases of the junction unmatched. The CDR3 has 13 amino acids. Findings and limits, study-wide: Broader posttransplant TCR repertoire diversity was predicted by graft donor and pretransplant recipient Inverse Simpson Index values. No sorting was done, leaving CD4 and CD8 contributions mixed. Pathologically expanded recipient clonotypes increased progressively from day 30 to day 180 as diversity fell.

A word on this clone: The antigen is undetermined.

Time point given: recipient sample about 28 days before transplant, after cytoreduction. Sequencing was performed on peripheral blood mononuclear cells, taken before stem cell transplant. The chain has TRBV6-1 and TRBJ2-7; 7 positions match TRBD2. The sequence was obtained from a man aged 18 to 30 with biphenotypic leukemia. Some clones in this sample may be carry-over from other donors' samples. The CDR3 nucleotides are TGTGCCAGCAGTGTGGGAGGGCTCTACGAGCAGTACTTC. This translates into CASSVGGLYEQYF.